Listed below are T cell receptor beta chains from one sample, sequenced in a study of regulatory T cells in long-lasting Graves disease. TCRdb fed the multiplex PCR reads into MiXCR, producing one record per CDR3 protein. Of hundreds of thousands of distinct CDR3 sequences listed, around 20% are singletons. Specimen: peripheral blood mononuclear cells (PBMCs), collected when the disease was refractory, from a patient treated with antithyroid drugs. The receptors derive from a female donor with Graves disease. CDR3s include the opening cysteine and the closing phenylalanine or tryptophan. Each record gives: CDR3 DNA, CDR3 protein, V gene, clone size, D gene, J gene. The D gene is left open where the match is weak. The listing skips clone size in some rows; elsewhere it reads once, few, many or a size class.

cdr3_nt: TGTGCCAGCACTCCACGGGGCGCCGGGAACACCATATATTTT; cdr3_aa: CASTPRGAGNTIYF; v_call: TRBV28; clone_size: many; d_call: NA; j_call: TRBJ1-3
cdr3_nt: TGCGCCAGCACCCCGGGACAGGGTTCATCCGGGGAGCTGTTTTTT; cdr3_aa: CASTPGQGSSGELFF; v_call: TRBV5-1; clone_size: few; d_call: TRBD1; j_call: TRBJ2-2
cdr3_nt: TGCAGCGTCCTATCCCGTTGGGGACAGGGGGGTGAGACCCAGTACTTC; cdr3_aa: CSVLSRWGQGGETQYF; v_call: TRBV29-1; clone_size: many; d_call: TRBD1; j_call: TRBJ2-5
cdr3_nt: TGTGCCAGCAGTTCCCGGACAGGGGGGCTAGCGGGAGGTCGCCGGAACATTCAGTACTTC; cdr3_aa: CASSSRTGGLAGGRRNIQYF; v_call: TRBV6-2/TRBV6-3; clone_size: few; d_call: NA; j_call: TRBJ2-4
cdr3_nt: TGTGCCAGCACTTTAAGGTTACTTGGGGCGGGCAATCAGCCCCAGCATTTT; cdr3_aa: CASTLRLLGAGNQPQHF; v_call: TRBV12-3/TRBV12-4; clone_size: few; d_call: NA; j_call: TRBJ1-5
cdr3_nt: TGTGCCAGCAGCTTAGGTGGCCGACATCGTGGGGGCGAGCAGTACTTC; cdr3_aa: CASSLGGRHRGGEQYF; v_call: TRBV7-8; clone_size: NA; d_call: NA; j_call: TRBJ2-7
cdr3_nt: TGCAGCGTTGCGACGACAGGACCTAATCAGCCCCAGCATTTT; cdr3_aa: CSVATTGPNQPQHF; v_call: TRBV29-1; clone_size: many; d_call: NA; j_call: TRBJ1-5
cdr3_nt: TGCGCCAGCAGCTTGGCAGGGGACATGAACACTGAAGCTTTCTTT; cdr3_aa: CASSLAGDMNTEAFF; v_call: TRBV5-1; clone_size: few; d_call: NA; j_call: TRBJ1-1
cdr3_nt: TGTGCCAGTAGTATGCAGGGGGCAGACTATGGCTACACCTTC; cdr3_aa: CASSMQGADYGYTF; v_call: TRBV19; clone_size: few; d_call: TRBD1; j_call: TRBJ1-2
cdr3_nt: TGTGCCAGCAGTTACTCGGGCCGGGAAGCTTTCTTT; cdr3_aa: CASSYSGREAFF; v_call: TRBV6-5; clone_size: NA; d_call: NA; j_call: TRBJ1-1
cdr3_nt: TGTGCCAGCAGCCCCGGATGGAAGACCTACGAGCAGTACTTC; cdr3_aa: CASSPGWKTYEQYF; v_call: TRBV11-2; clone_size: many; d_call: NA; j_call: TRBJ2-7
cdr3_nt: TGTGCCAGCAGCTTTCCGGACTTGGGAGAGACCCAGTACTTC; cdr3_aa: CASSFPDLGETQYF; v_call: TRBV7-2; clone_size: many; d_call: NA; j_call: TRBJ2-5
cdr3_nt: TGTGCCAGCAGCGCAAGACTGGACGGTAACTATGGCTACACCTTC; cdr3_aa: CASSARLDGNYGYTF; v_call: TRBV9; clone_size: many; d_call: NA; j_call: TRBJ1-2
cdr3_nt: TGTGCCAGCAGTTTGACCCCCGGGACTAGCGGGGTTTACGAGCAGTACTTC; cdr3_aa: CASSLTPGTSGVYEQYF; v_call: TRBV28; clone_size: NA; d_call: TRBD2; j_call: TRBJ2-7
cdr3_nt: TGTGCCAGCAGTTTATTTCGGGGTAACACCATATATTTT; cdr3_aa: CASSLFRGNTIYF; v_call: TRBV27; clone_size: NA; d_call: NA; j_call: TRBJ1-3
cdr3_nt: TGCAGTGCGACGACTAGCGGGATTAACATTCAGTACTTC; cdr3_aa: CSATTSGINIQYF; v_call: TRBV20-1; clone_size: NA; d_call: TRBD2; j_call: TRBJ2-4
cdr3_nt: TGTGCCAGCAGCCTGGGGACAGGAGGCCTCTTTGGCTACACCTTC; cdr3_aa: CASSLGTGGLFGYTF; v_call: TRBV5-6; clone_size: few; d_call: TRBD1; j_call: TRBJ1-2
cdr3_nt: TGTGCCAGCAGCCTCTTCCGATCCGGGACAGGGAATCAGCCCCAGCATTTT; cdr3_aa: CASSLFRSGTGNQPQHF; v_call: TRBV7-8; clone_size: NA; d_call: TRBD1; j_call: TRBJ1-5
cdr3_nt: TGTGCCAGCAGCTTGCGACGGACAGGGGGCACTGAAGCTTTCTTT; cdr3_aa: CASSLRRTGGTEAFF; v_call: TRBV5-6; clone_size: few; d_call: TRBD1; j_call: TRBJ1-1
cdr3_nt: TGTGCCTGGAGTGCCGGGATCTACGAGCAGTACTTC; cdr3_aa: CAWSAGIYEQYF; v_call: TRBV30; clone_size: NA; d_call: NA; j_call: TRBJ2-7
cdr3_nt: TGTGCCAGCAGCTTAGTGGGCCCCAATCAGCCCCAGCATTTT; cdr3_aa: CASSLVGPNQPQHF; v_call: TRBV13; clone_size: many; d_call: NA; j_call: TRBJ1-5
cdr3_nt: TGTGCCAGTAGTGCGGGACAGCTGACGAGAGGGGCCTCCTACGAGCAGTACTTC; cdr3_aa: CASSAGQLTRGASYEQYF; v_call: TRBV19; clone_size: few; d_call: NA; j_call: TRBJ2-7
cdr3_nt: TGTGCCAGCAGTTTACCCGGGGGGCCCTACAATGAGCAGTTCTTC; cdr3_aa: CASSLPGGPYNEQFF; v_call: TRBV28; clone_size: NA; d_call: NA; j_call: TRBJ2-1
cdr3_nt: TGTGCCAGCAGTTACTCGTGGAGGGACTACCCCTACGAGCAGTACTTC; cdr3_aa: CASSYSWRDYPYEQYF; v_call: TRBV6-5; clone_size: many; d_call: TRBD2; j_call: TRBJ2-7
cdr3_nt: TGTGCCAGCAGTTTCGTCTCTAGCGGGCGCTACTACGAGCAGTACTTC; cdr3_aa: CASSFVSSGRYYEQYF; v_call: TRBV28; clone_size: many; d_call: TRBD2; j_call: TRBJ2-7
cdr3_nt: TGTGCCAGCAGTTACTCTAATTGGGGCCGCGATGAGCAGTTCTTC; cdr3_aa: CASSYSNWGRDEQFF; v_call: TRBV6-5; clone_size: NA; d_call: NA; j_call: TRBJ2-1
cdr3_nt: TGTGCCAGCGGCGGCGTCCGTCCCGGGGAGCTGTTTTTT; cdr3_aa: CASGGVRPGELFF; v_call: TRBV25-1; clone_size: NA; d_call: NA; j_call: TRBJ2-2
cdr3_nt: TGTGCCAGCAGCTTAAAAGTGACAGGGGAACGGCCGGTACGGTACAATGAGCAGTTCTTC; cdr3_aa: CASSLKVTGERPVRYNEQFF; v_call: TRBV7-3; clone_size: few; d_call: TRBD1; j_call: TRBJ2-1
cdr3_nt: TGTGCCAGCAGTTCCCACGGACAGGGGATTATTGGCTACACCTTC; cdr3_aa: CASSSHGQGIIGYTF; v_call: TRBV27; clone_size: few; d_call: TRBD1; j_call: TRBJ1-2
cdr3_nt: TGCAGTGCTAGAGATCTGCGGACTAGCGGCCGTGTCACCGGGGAGCTGTTTTTT; cdr3_aa: CSARDLRTSGRVTGELFF; v_call: TRBV20-1; clone_size: NA; d_call: TRBD2; j_call: TRBJ2-2
cdr3_nt: TGTGCCAGCAGCTCAGGACAGATGAACACTGAAGCTTTCTTT; cdr3_aa: CASSSGQMNTEAFF; v_call: TRBV7-2; clone_size: many; d_call: NA; j_call: TRBJ1-1
cdr3_nt: TGCAGTGCTAGACGACAGGGGGATCAGCCCCAGCATTTT; cdr3_aa: CSARRQGDQPQHF; v_call: TRBV20-1; clone_size: many; d_call: TRBD1; j_call: TRBJ1-5
cdr3_nt: TGTGCCAGCAGCCAAGGGGACAGGACCAACACTGAAGCTTTCTTT; cdr3_aa: CASSQGDRTNTEAFF; v_call: TRBV3-1; clone_size: many; d_call: TRBD1; j_call: TRBJ1-1
cdr3_nt: TGTGCCTGGAGTCGGGGAAACACCGGGGAGCTGTTTTTT; cdr3_aa: CAWSRGNTGELFF; v_call: TRBV30; clone_size: many; d_call: NA; j_call: TRBJ2-2
cdr3_nt: TGTGCCAGCAGCTTAAAGGGACTAACGGGAGGTCAAGGAACCGGGGAGCTGTTTTTT; cdr3_aa: CASSLKGLTGGQGTGELFF; v_call: TRBV7-8; clone_size: few; d_call: TRBD2; j_call: TRBJ2-2
cdr3_nt: TGTGCCAGCAGTCTCCGACAGGGGAAAGGAAACACCATATATTTT; cdr3_aa: CASSLRQGKGNTIYF; v_call: TRBV6-1; clone_size: few; d_call: TRBD1; j_call: TRBJ1-3
cdr3_nt: TGCAGTGCTATGCCGGACACGCAATATAGCAATCAGCCCCAGCATTTT; cdr3_aa: CSAMPDTQYSNQPQHF; v_call: TRBV20-1; clone_size: NA; d_call: NA; j_call: TRBJ1-5
cdr3_nt: TGTGCCTCAGGGAACTCCTACGAGCAGTACTTC; cdr3_aa: CASGNSYEQYF; v_call: TRBV12-3/TRBV12-4; clone_size: few; d_call: NA; j_call: TRBJ2-7
cdr3_nt: TGTGCCAGCAGTTTAGGGTGGACAGGCCATGAAAAACTGTTTTTT; cdr3_aa: CASSLGWTGHEKLFF; v_call: TRBV12-3/TRBV12-4; clone_size: many; d_call: TRBD1; j_call: TRBJ1-4
cdr3_nt: TGTGCCAGCAGCGTCGGGACAGGGTTGCGAGGCTACACCTTC; cdr3_aa: CASSVGTGLRGYTF; v_call: TRBV9; clone_size: NA; d_call: TRBD1; j_call: TRBJ1-2
cdr3_nt: TGCAGCGTTGTGGCACAGGGGCCCTCCTACGAGCAGTACTTC; cdr3_aa: CSVVAQGPSYEQYF; v_call: TRBV29-1; clone_size: many; d_call: TRBD1; j_call: TRBJ2-7
cdr3_nt: TGTGCCAGCAGAAATTTAGGGGCGATGAACACTGAAGCTTTCTTT; cdr3_aa: CASRNLGAMNTEAFF; v_call: TRBV12-3/TRBV12-4; clone_size: few; d_call: NA; j_call: TRBJ1-1
cdr3_nt: TGTGCCAGCAGCGTAGATATTGGGTCGACGTTTGAGTGGGCGCCCCAGCATTTT; cdr3_aa: CASSVDIGSTFEWAPQHF; v_call: TRBV9; clone_size: few; d_call: NA; j_call: TRBJ1-5
cdr3_nt: TGTGCCAGCAGCGGGGACAACAATCAGCCCCAGCATTTT; cdr3_aa: CASSGDNNQPQHF; v_call: TRBV9; clone_size: NA; d_call: NA; j_call: TRBJ1-5
cdr3_nt: TGCAGCGTTGCTAGCAAGGTCCCCACCGGGGAGCTGTTTTTT; cdr3_aa: CSVASKVPTGELFF; v_call: TRBV29-1; clone_size: few; d_call: NA; j_call: TRBJ2-2
cdr3_nt: TGTGCCAGCAGTTTACCCCTTTGGACTAGCGGGAAATCGATGGTAATCACCGGGGAGCTGTTTTTT; cdr3_aa: CASSLPLWTSGKSMVITGELFF; v_call: TRBV12-3/TRBV12-4; clone_size: NA; d_call: TRBD2; j_call: TRBJ2-2
cdr3_nt: TGTGCCAGCAGTGAAAGAATGGGGCTTGGGGCCAAAAACATTCAGTACTTC; cdr3_aa: CASSERMGLGAKNIQYF; v_call: TRBV6-1; clone_size: few; d_call: NA; j_call: TRBJ2-4
cdr3_nt: TGCAGTGGTGCGACCGGGTTAATCTACGAGCAGTACTTC; cdr3_aa: CSGATGLIYEQYF; v_call: TRBV20-1; clone_size: many; d_call: NA; j_call: TRBJ2-7
cdr3_nt: TGTGCCAGCAGTGAATTAGGGGGTGGGAGAAACATTCAGTACTTC; cdr3_aa: CASSELGGGRNIQYF; v_call: TRBV6-1; clone_size: NA; d_call: NA; j_call: TRBJ2-4
cdr3_nt: TGTGCCAGCAGTGCCCGACAGGGCGGGTCGTATTCCGGGGAGCTGTTTTTT; cdr3_aa: CASSARQGGSYSGELFF; v_call: TRBV6-1; clone_size: NA; d_call: TRBD1; j_call: TRBJ2-2
cdr3_nt: TGTGCCTCATCCACACGGACAGGGCCCTATGAGGGCTACACCTTC; cdr3_aa: CASSTRTGPYEGYTF; v_call: TRBV5-4; clone_size: NA; d_call: TRBD1; j_call: TRBJ1-2
cdr3_nt: TGCGCCAGCAGTGAGTCGACAGGGAGCACTGAAGCTTTCTTT; cdr3_aa: CASSESTGSTEAFF; v_call: TRBV10-1; clone_size: few; d_call: TRBD1; j_call: TRBJ1-1
cdr3_nt: TGTGCCTGGAGTCCCCGGAAGACAGGGAGCAATCAGCCCCAGCATTTT; cdr3_aa: CAWSPRKTGSNQPQHF; v_call: TRBV30; clone_size: few; d_call: TRBD1; j_call: TRBJ1-5
cdr3_nt: TGTGCCATCAGTGATTTCAGACAGGGATGGTACGAGCAGTACTTC; cdr3_aa: CAISDFRQGWYEQYF; v_call: TRBV10-3; clone_size: few; d_call: TRBD1; j_call: TRBJ2-7